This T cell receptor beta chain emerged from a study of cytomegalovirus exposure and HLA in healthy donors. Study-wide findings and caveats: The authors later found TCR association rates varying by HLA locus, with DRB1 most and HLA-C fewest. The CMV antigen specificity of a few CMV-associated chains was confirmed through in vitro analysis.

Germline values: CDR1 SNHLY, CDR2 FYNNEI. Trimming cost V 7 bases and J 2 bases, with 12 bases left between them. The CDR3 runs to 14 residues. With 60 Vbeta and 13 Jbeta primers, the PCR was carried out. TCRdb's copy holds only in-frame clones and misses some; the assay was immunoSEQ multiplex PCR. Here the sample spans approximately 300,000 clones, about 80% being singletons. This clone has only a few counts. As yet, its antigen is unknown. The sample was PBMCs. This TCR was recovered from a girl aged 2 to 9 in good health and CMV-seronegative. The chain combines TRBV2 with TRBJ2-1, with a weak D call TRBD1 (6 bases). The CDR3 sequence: CASTWTATYNEQFF. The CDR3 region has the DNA TGTGCCAGCACCTGGACAGCGACCTACAATGAGCAGTTCTTC.